Presented here are 27 T cell receptor beta chains from one specimen sequenced in a study of blood T cells in healthy people across ages. Then a second PCR, running roughly 7 to 11 cycles, was carried out with a sample-barcoded 5' primer and a J-beta primer mix. A single record per CDR3 protein comes from TCRdb applying MiXCR to the 5' RACE reads. The top ten clones hold 22% of a sample with about 800,000 distinct CDR3 sequences, roughly 50% of them seen once. Sequenced input: blood. All receptors derive from a man aged 25 to 40 in good health.

To note about this clonotype: A junction end diverges from the germline sequence, so it may reflect a read error. V gene TRBV27 combines with J gene TRBJ2-1, with TRBD1 as a possible D gene (5 bases). This CDR3 comprises 14 residues. Germline V gene lookup returns CDR1 MNHEY and CDR2 SMNVEV (reference sequence). The CDR3 is CASTADSSYNERFF. The CDR3 region has the DNA TGTGCCAGCACCGCAGACAGCTCCTACAATGAGCGGTTCTTC.

This sequence joins TRBV28 and TRBJ2-5, with D maybe TRBD1 (5 bases). V was pared by 2 bases and J by 6 bases, with 7 bases between. Germline assignment: CDR1 MDHEN and CDR2 SYDVKM. CDR3 size: 12 residues. CDR3 in amino acids: CASSLPGKTQYF. The CDR3 DNA reads TGTGCCAGCAGTTTACCAGGGAAGACCCAGTACTTC.

The genes are TRBV3-1 and TRBJ2-2; D perhaps matches TRBD1 (6 bases). This CDR3 contains 16 residues. Trimming removed 1 base at V and 5 bases at J, with 14 bases between. Germline loops: CDR1 LGHDT, CDR2 YNNKEL (reference sequence). The CDR3 DNA is TGTGCCAGCAGCCAAGTTCCAGGGGATGGGACCGGGGAGCTGTTTTTT. Protein: CASSQVPGDGTGELFF.

The V and J genes are TRBV4-3 and TRBJ2-5, with D maybe TRBD1 (6 bases). V lost 2 bases to trimming and J lost 10 bases, with 14 bases between them. The CDR3 has 13 residues. The germline V gene has CDR1 LGHNA and CDR2 YSLEER. CDR3 in amino acids: CASSQTTGWSQYF. The CDR3 nucleotides are TGCGCCAGCAGCCAAACGACAGGCTGGAGCCAGTACTTC.

DNA of the CDR3: TGTGCCAGCAGTCCCCCGGACAGGGGGCTACAAGAGACCCAGTACTTC. It specifies CASSPPDRGLQETQYF. The V and J genes are TRBV28 and TRBJ2-5; 11 bases align to TRBD1. The CDR3 totals 16 residues. Germline V CDR1 and CDR2: MDHEN, SYDVKM. V lost 5 bases and J lost 2; bases outside the gene matches: 7. Full variable domain (remainder filled in from reference TRBV28 and TRBJ2-5): DVKVTQSSRYLVKRTGEKVFLECVQDMDHENMFWYRQDPGLGLRLIYFSYDVKMKEKGDIPEGYSVSREKKERFSLILESASTNQTSMYLCASSPPDRGLQETQYFGPGTRLLVL.

This clonotype has more than one count but fewer than ten. The CDR3 coding sequence is TGCAGTGCTGACCAAAACTATGGCTACACCTTC. This codes for CSADQNYGYTF. The rearrangement joins TRBV20-1 to TRBJ1-2; D is uncertain. The CDR3 loop spans 11 amino acids. Trimming took off 5 bases at V and 2 bases at J, with 6 bases between the two ends. Germline V gene data show CDR1 as DFQATT and CDR2 as SNEGSKA (reference sequence).

Only a few counts were recorded for this clonotype. The CDR3 nucleotides read TGCGCCAGCAGCTTGGGTGACACCTATGGCTACACCTTC. Translation: CASSLGDTYGYTF. The rearrangement uses TRBV5-1 and TRBJ1-2; D unresolved. Trimming shortened V by 0 bases and J by 4 bases, and 7 bases separated the two germline ends. Germline V CDR1 and CDR2: SGHRS, YFSETQ. The length of the CDR3 is 13 residues. Based on the CDR3 plus reference TRBV5-1 and TRBJ1-2, the full variable domain is KAGVTQTPRYLIKTRGQQVTLSCSPISGHRSVSWYQQTPGQGLQFLFEYFSETQRNKGNFPGRFSGRQFSNSRSEMNVSTLELGDSALYLCASSLGDTYGYTFGSGTRLTVV.

V and J are TRBV20-1 and TRBJ2-3; D might be TRBD2 (6 bases). Trimming removed 4 bases at V and 3 bases at J, with 14 bases between. The germline CDR1 and CDR2 sequences are DFQATT and SNEGSKA (reference sequence). This CDR3 comprises 14 residues. As DNA, the CDR3 is TGCAGTGCTACAGCGAAGGAGGGGACAGATACGCAGTATTTT. Translating gives CSATAKEGTDTQYF.

The rearrangement uses TRBV4-2 and TRBJ2-3; the match to TRBD2 covers 7 bases. There are 13 residues in the CDR3. V was pared by 2 bases and J by 5 bases, with 1 base of the junction left unmatched. From germline, CDR1 is LGHNA and CDR2 YNFKEQ. CDR3 amino acids: CASSQPGGDTQYF. The CDR3 DNA reads as TGTGCCAGCAGCCAACCGGGAGGAGATACGCAGTATTTT.

The chain couples TRBV20-1 to TRBJ1-2; 7 bases match TRBD1. Germline V gene data show CDR1 as DFQATT and CDR2 as SNEGSKA (reference sequence). V dropped 6 bases and J dropped 6; count of bases not matched to a gene: 13. The CDR3 runs to 14 residues. CDR3 sequence (DNA): TGCAGTGCAAAAGCCACGGGGACAGCTAATGGCTACACCTTC. Protein sequence: CSAKATGTANGYTF.

The rearrangement links TRBV20-1 to TRBJ2-3; perhaps TRBD2 as D (7 bases). Germline lookup yields CDR1 DFQATT and CDR2 SNEGSKA (reference sequence). The CDR3 loop spans 16 amino acids. Trimming took off 0 bases at V and 1 base at J, with 14 bases between the two ends. CDR3: CSARDPRGGRTDTQYF. Written as DNA, the CDR3 is TGCAGTGCTAGAGACCCGAGGGGGGGCCGCACAGATACGCAGTATTTT.

The rearrangement links TRBV6-6 to TRBJ2-7; D is unclear. This CDR3 is built from 14 residues. With 7 bases removed from V and 2 bases from J, the gap between germline ends came to 15 bases. Germline CDR1 reads MNHNY; CDR2 reads SVGAGI (reference sequence). This CDR3 is CASTRTVQAYEQYF. In nucleotides, the CDR3 is TGTGCCAGCACAAGGACCGTCCAGGCCTACGAGCAGTACTTC.

Notes on this clonotype: This may arise from a read error, as a much more abundant clone is one base away. CDR3 loop: CSVEEPRDEQYF. CDR3 coding DNA: TGCAGCGTTGAAGAACCCCGCGATGAGCAGTACTTC. The chain recombines TRBV29-1 with TRBJ2-5, with D uncertain. The V gene's germline CDR1 is SQVTM and CDR2 ANQGSEA. Trimming removed 0 bases from V and 11 bases from J, with 13 bases in between. This CDR3 contains 12 residues.

This chain joins TRBV7-8 and TRBJ2-4; 11 nucleotides line up with TRBD2. Near its end, the DNA agrees better with TRBJ2-7, so the J call may be wrong. Germline CDR1 and CDR2: SGHVS and FQNEAQ. The CDR3 covers 14 residues. This CDR3 reads CASSLTSGKDEQYF. The CDR3 DNA reads as TGTGCCAGCAGCCTGACTAGCGGGAAGGACGAGCAGTACTTC.

Remarks on this clonotype: Compared with germline, one end of the junction differs, possibly owing to a read error. The gene calls are TRBV5-1 and TRBJ1-1; D perhaps matches TRBD1 (5 bases). Germline assignment: CDR1 SGHRS and CDR2 YFSETQ. This CDR3 contains 16 residues. In nucleotides, the CDR3 is TGCGCCAGCAGTTTGGGAAATACAAGGGGGAACACTGAAGCTTTCTTT. Translating gives CASSLGNTRGNTEAFF.

This clonotype was counted only a few times. The genes are TRBV6-2 or TRBV6-3 and TRBJ2-7; D is possibly TRBD1 (6 bases). The ends were cut back, 8 bases at V and 5 bases at J, with 16 bases in the middle. Germline assignment: CDR1 MNHEY and CDR2 SVGEGT. This CDR3 spans 13 amino acids. CDR3 in amino acids: CASERQGSNEQYF. For the CDR3, the DNA is TGTGCCAGCGAGCGGCAGGGGTCCAACGAGCAGTACTTC.

The genes are TRBV27 and TRBJ1-2, with D possibly TRBD1 on 5 matching bases. The CDR3 runs to 14 residues. Germline CDR1 reads MNHEY; CDR2 reads SMNVEV (reference sequence). V was trimmed by 2 bases and J by 7 bases, leaving 14 bases between them. Here the CDR3 reads CASSLTKGVSGYTF. CDR3 nucleotides: TGTGCCAGCAGTTTAACAAAAGGGGTTAGTGGCTACACCTTC.

This chain connects TRBV20-1 to TRBJ2-1, with 11 bases identical to TRBD2. The ends lost 0 bases at V and 6 bases at J; junction bases unmatched: 1. This CDR3 is 14 amino acids long. Germline CDR1 reads DFQATT; CDR2 reads SNEGSKA (reference sequence). The DNA of the CDR3 is TGCAGTGCTAGAGAACTAGCGGGAGTCAATGAGCAGTTCTTC. Protein product: CSARELAGVNEQFF.

This clonotype appeared once. The chain has TRBV27 and TRBJ1-2, with 10 bases that match TRBD1. The CDR3 is 15 amino acids. The V gene end was trimmed by 4 bases and the J gene end by 6 bases; junction bases not matched to a gene: 8. Per the germline V gene, CDR1 is MNHEY and CDR2 is SMNVEV (reference sequence). Here the CDR3 DNA reads TGTGCCAGCAGTTCGTTCGGGACAGGGGTGAATGGCTACACCTTC. Its protein product is CASSSFGTGVNGYTF.

This chain joins TRBV9 and TRBJ2-7, with 7 bases aligning to TRBD2. The trim removed 3 bases at V and 0 bases at J, leaving 12 bases unmatched. The CDR3 sequence is 17 residues long. Germline CDR1 and CDR2: SGDLS and YYNGEE. The CDR3 is CASSARAEGGTSYEQYF. The CDR3 nucleotides read TGTGCCAGCAGCGCGAGGGCTGAGGGAGGGACCTCCTACGAGCAGTACTTC.

The V gene is TRBV7-9, the J gene TRBJ1-2; D possibly corresponds to TRBD1 (6 bases). Trimming removed 4 bases at V and 8 bases at J, with 14 bases between. Germline loops: CDR1 SEHNR, CDR2 FQNEAQ (reference sequence). This CDR3 region has 13 residues. The CDR3 region is CASSWAGAEGYTF. CDR3 nucleotide sequence: TGTGCCAGCAGCTGGGCAGGGGCGGAAGGCTACACCTTC. Full variable domain (missing parts from reference TRBV7-9 and TRBJ1-2): DTGVSQNPRHKITKRGQNVTFRCDPISEHNRLYWYRQTLGQGPEFLTYFQNEAQLEKSRLLSDRFSAERPKGSFSTLEIQRTEQGDSAMYLCASSWAGAEGYTFGSGTRLTVV.

V gene TRBV10-3 combines with J gene TRBJ2-5; D is possibly TRBD1 or TRBD2 (5 bases each). Trimming stripped 6 bases from V and 1 base from J, with 18 bases between. Germline V gives CDR1 ENHRY, CDR2 SYGVKD. The CDR3 consists of 16 residues. CDR3 sequence (DNA): TGTGCCATCAGCCCCTTTCCCGGGACGAGCCAAGAGACCCAGTACTTC. Its protein is CAISPFPGTSQETQYF.

The V call is TRBV27, the J call TRBJ1-5; D unresolved. The CDR3 sequence is 14 residues long. The germline V gene has CDR1 MNHEY and CDR2 SMNVEV (reference sequence). V lost 5 bases and J lost 7, with 15 bases in between. The CDR3 coding sequence is TGTGCCAGCAGTGCGACGGGGATCAGACAGCCCCAGCATTTT. It is translated as CASSATGIRQPQHF.

The chain combines TRBV27 with TRBJ2-5; weak D call: TRBD1 (5 bases). This CDR3 has 13 residues. V was shortened by 9 bases and J by 1 base, with 12 bases between the two germline ends. Germline V gives CDR1 MNHEY, CDR2 SMNVEV (reference sequence). CDR3 sequence (DNA): TGTGCCAGTCGGAAGACAGCCCAAGAGACCCAGTACTTC. Translated, it gives CASRKTAQETQYF.

This clonotype was observed a few times. CDR3 nucleotide sequence: TGTGCCAGCAGTTATTATAGCAATCAGCCCCAGCATTTT. Its protein is CASSYYSNQPQHF. The J gene is TRBJ1-5, the V gene TRBV6-2 or TRBV6-3, with D unresolved. Germline-derived CDR1 and CDR2 are MNHEY and SVGEGT. V dropped 3 bases and J dropped 0 bases, with 3 bases sitting between them. This CDR3 spans 13 amino acids.

This rearrangement joins TRBV4-2 to TRBJ2-1; 10 bases align to TRBD2. The germline gives CDR1 LGHNA, CDR2 YNFKEQ. CDR3 length: 15 amino acids. The ends lost 2 bases at V and 4 bases at J; junction bases unmatched: 2. The DNA of the CDR3 is TGTGCCAGCAGCCAACAACTAGCGGGGTACAATGAGCAGTTCTTC. It translates to CASSQQLAGYNEQFF.

The chain joins TRBV7-2 to TRBJ2-7, with TRBD2 matching 13 bases. This CDR3 has 17 amino acids. After removal of 5 bases from V and 5 bases from J, the junction contained 12 bases not matched to a gene. Looked up from germline, CDR1 is SGHTA and CDR2 is FQGNSA. CDR3 in DNA: TGTGCCAGCAGCCTAACTAGCGGGGGGGCTCAGTTAGACGAGCAGTACTTC. The encoded protein is CASSLTSGGAQLDEQYF.